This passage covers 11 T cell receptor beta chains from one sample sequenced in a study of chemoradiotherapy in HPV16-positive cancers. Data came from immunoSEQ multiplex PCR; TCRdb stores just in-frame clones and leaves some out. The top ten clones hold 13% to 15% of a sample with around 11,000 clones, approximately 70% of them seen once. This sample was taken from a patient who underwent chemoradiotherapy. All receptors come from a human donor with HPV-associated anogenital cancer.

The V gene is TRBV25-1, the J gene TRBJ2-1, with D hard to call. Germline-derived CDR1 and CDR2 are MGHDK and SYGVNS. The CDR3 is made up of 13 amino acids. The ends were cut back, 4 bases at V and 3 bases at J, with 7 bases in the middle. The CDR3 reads CASSAGFYNEQFF. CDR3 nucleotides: TGTGCCAGCAGTGCCGGTTTCTACAATGAGCAGTTCTTC.

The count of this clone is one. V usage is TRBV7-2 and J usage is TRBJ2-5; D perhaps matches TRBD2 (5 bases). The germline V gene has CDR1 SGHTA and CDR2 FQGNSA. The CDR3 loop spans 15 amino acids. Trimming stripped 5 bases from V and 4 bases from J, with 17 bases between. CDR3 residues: CASSVGGSVRETQYF. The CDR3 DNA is TGTGCCAGCAGCGTCGGTGGTAGCGTCCGAGAGACCCAGTACTTC.

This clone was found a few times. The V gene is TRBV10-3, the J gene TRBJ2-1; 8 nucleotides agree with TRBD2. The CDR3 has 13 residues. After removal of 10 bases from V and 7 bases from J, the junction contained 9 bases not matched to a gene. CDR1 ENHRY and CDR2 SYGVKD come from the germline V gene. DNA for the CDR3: TGTGCCACCGCCGGGACTAGTAATAATGAGCAGTTCTTC. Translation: CATAGTSNNEQFF.

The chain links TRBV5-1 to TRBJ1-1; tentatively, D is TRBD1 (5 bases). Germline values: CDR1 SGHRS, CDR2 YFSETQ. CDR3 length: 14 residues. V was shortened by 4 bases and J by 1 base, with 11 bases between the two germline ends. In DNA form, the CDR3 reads TGCGCCAGCAGCGGGGGAGGGACGAACACTGAAGCTTTCTTT. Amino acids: CASSGGGTNTEAFF.

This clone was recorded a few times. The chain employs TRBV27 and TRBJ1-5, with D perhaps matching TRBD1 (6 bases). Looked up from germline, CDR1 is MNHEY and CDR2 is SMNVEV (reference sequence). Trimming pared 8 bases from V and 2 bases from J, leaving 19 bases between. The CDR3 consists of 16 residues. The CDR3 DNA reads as TGTGCCAGCGGAACTAGGGGGGGAGGAGGCAATCAGCCCCAGCATTTT. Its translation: CASGTRGGGGNQPQHF.

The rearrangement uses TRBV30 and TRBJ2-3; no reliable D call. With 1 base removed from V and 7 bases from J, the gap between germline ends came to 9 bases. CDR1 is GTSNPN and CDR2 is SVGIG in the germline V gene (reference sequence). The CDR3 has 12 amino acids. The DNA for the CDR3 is TGTGCCTGGAGTGCGTTGTCGAATACGCAGTATTTT. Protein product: CAWSALSNTQYF.

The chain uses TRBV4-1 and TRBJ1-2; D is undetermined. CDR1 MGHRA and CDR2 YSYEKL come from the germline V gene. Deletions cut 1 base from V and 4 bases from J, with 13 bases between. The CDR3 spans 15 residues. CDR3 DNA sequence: TGCGCCAGCAGCCAAGTGTACGGGCCCCCCTATGGCTACACCTTC. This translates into CASSQVYGPPYGYTF.

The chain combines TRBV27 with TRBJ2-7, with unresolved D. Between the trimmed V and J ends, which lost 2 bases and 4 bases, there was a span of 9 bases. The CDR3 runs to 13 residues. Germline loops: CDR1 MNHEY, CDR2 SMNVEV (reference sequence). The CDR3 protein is CASSLGQTYEQYF. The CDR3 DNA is TGTGCCAGCAGTTTAGGCCAGACATACGAGCAGTACTTC.

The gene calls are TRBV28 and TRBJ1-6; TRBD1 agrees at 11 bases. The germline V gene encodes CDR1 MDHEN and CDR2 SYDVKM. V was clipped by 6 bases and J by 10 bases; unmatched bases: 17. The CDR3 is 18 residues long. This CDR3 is CASSLNPGQGVSGSPLHF. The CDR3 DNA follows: TGTGCCAGCAGCCTGAATCCGGGACAGGGGGTTTCAGGCTCACCCCTCCACTTT.

The CDR3 is CASSQGNGITGYEQYF. The CDR3, as DNA: TGCGCCAGCAGCCAAGGGAACGGTATAACGGGCTACGAGCAGTACTTC. This chain connects TRBV4-1 to TRBJ2-7; D is undetermined. CDR3 length equals 16 residues. Looked up from germline, CDR1 is MGHRA and CDR2 is YSYEKL. Trimming left V 1 base short and J 3 bases short, with 16 bases between.

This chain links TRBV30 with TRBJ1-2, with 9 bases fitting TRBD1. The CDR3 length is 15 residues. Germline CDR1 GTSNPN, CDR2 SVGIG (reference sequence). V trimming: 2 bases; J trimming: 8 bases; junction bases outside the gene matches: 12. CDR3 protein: CAWSNVGTGSSGYTF. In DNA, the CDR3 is TGTGCCTGGAGTAATGTCGGGACAGGGTCGAGCGGCTACACCTTC.